Below, 18 T cell receptor beta chains from the same sample are listed, as sequenced in a study of early T cells in non-severe SARS-CoV-2 infection. TCRdb reprocessed the 5' RACE reads with MiXCR, giving one entry per CDR3 protein. This sample yields about 33,000 distinct CDR3 sequences, of which less than 6.5% are seen a single time; roughly 13% belongs to the top ten. The source material was whole blood. These receptors all stem from an adult who was a healthcare worker with PCR-confirmed SARS-CoV-2 infection or an uninfected control (not recorded which).

The sample holds a few counts of this clonotype. The chain links TRBV7-3 to TRBJ2-1; D is uncertain. Trimming took 2 bases from V and 6 from J, leaving 8 bases between them. The CDR3 is made up of 13 amino acids. Germline V gene sequence: CDR1 SGHTA, CDR2 FQGTGA. The CDR3, as DNA: TGTGCCAGCAGCTTAGCCACGGGCAATGAGCAGTTCTTC. This translates into CASSLATGNEQFF.

In the case of this clonotype: A much larger clonotype is one base distant, so this may be a read error. V is TRBV3-1 and J is TRBJ2-1; TRBD1 is a possible D gene (6 bases). Looked up from germline, CDR1 is LGHDT and CDR2 is YNNKEL (reference sequence). The CDR3 is made up of 16 amino acids. V was clipped by 2 bases and J by 2 bases, with 13 bases between them. CDR3 nucleotide sequence: TGTGCCAGCAGCCAAACCGGGACAACAACCTACAATGAGCAGTTCTTC. It encodes CASSQTGTTTYNEQFF.

This clonotype was recorded many times. This chain joins TRBV18 and TRBJ1-1; 10 bases fit TRBD1. Germline V gene data show CDR1 as KGHSH and CDR2 as LQKENI. CDR3 length equals 15 residues. Unmatched junction bases numbered 1, after V lost 3 bases and J lost 0 bases. Written as DNA, the CDR3 is TGTGCCAGCTCACCCGGGACAGGGGTGAACACTGAAGCTTTCTTT. This gives the protein CASSPGTGVNTEAFF.

Ten or more counts support this clonotype. The chain combines TRBV25-1 with TRBJ2-3; D unclear. Trimming left V 6 bases short and J 3 bases short, with 4 bases between. The CDR3 has 11 amino acids. Germline V gives CDR1 MGHDK, CDR2 SYGVNS. CDR3 DNA: TGTGCCAGCAGGGCGACAGATACGCAGTATTTT. Protein: CASRATDTQYF.

V is TRBV29-1 and J is TRBJ2-5; tentatively, D is TRBD1 (5 bases). The germline CDR1 and CDR2 sequences are SQVTM and ANQGSEA. The CDR3 has 11 amino acids. V was cut by 5 bases and J by 6 bases, with 10 bases left in between. CDR3 in amino acids: CSVQGRKTQYF. CDR3 DNA: TGCAGCGTTCAGGGAAGAAAGACCCAGTACTTC.

This clonotype was seen more than once but under ten times. The V gene is TRBV2, the J gene TRBJ1-4; the D is unclear. Trimming pared 8 bases from V and 0 bases from J, leaving 13 bases between. Germline lookup yields CDR1 SNHLY and CDR2 FYNNEI. The CDR3 extends over 15 amino acids. The CDR3 sequence is CASRAYQSTNEKLFF. Here the CDR3 DNA reads TGTGCCAGCCGTGCCTATCAGTCAACTAATGAAAAACTGTTTTTT. The variable domain in full, completed from reference TRBV2 and TRBJ1-4, reads EPEVTQTPSHQVTQMGQEVILRCVPISNHLYFYWYRQILGQKVEFLVSFYNNEISEKSEIFDDQFSVERPDGSNFTLKIRSTKLEDSAMYFCASRAYQSTNEKLFFGSGTQLSVL.

This clonotype came up a few times. The J gene is TRBJ1-1, the V gene TRBV20-1; 8 nucleotides match TRBD1. The CDR3 is 14 amino acids. CDR1 DFQATT and CDR2 SNEGSKA come from the germline V gene (reference sequence). V was pared by 5 bases and J by 2 bases, with 7 bases of the junction left unmatched. The chain's CDR3 is CSARPGQANTEAFF. The CDR3 DNA reads as TGCAGTGCTCGGCCGGGACAGGCCAACACTGAAGCTTTCTTT.

This clonotype was recorded at least ten times. The V call is TRBV7-9, the J call TRBJ2-7; 11 bases match TRBD2. The germline V gene has CDR1 SEHNR and CDR2 FQNEAQ (reference sequence). Trimming took 7 bases from V and 6 from J; bases not matched to a gene: 11. The CDR3 is 15 residues long. The CDR3 bases are TGTGCCAGCACCCTGAATAGCGGGGGGGCCTCCGAGCAGTACTTC. Protein sequence: CASTLNSGGASEQYF.

This clonotype was observed at least ten times. V usage is TRBV30 and J usage is TRBJ1-2, with D unclear. This CDR3 has 13 amino acids. Trimming took 1 base from V and 3 from J, leaving 9 bases between them. Germline-derived CDR1 and CDR2 are GTSNPN and SVGIG (reference sequence). As DNA, the CDR3 is TGTGCCTGGAGTGAAGTCCCCTACTATGGCTACACCTTC. Protein product: CAWSEVPYYGYTF. The whole variable domain, filled in from reference TRBV30 and TRBJ1-2, reads SQTIHQWPATLVQPVGSPLSLECTVEGTSNPNLYWYRQAAGRGLQLLFYSVGIGQISSEVPQNLSASRPQDRQFILSSKKLLLSDSGFYLCAWSEVPYYGYTFGSGTRLTVV.

This clonotype was counted many times. The chain couples TRBV29-1 to TRBJ2-7; D is uncertain. V lost 5 bases and J 3 bases, leaving 5 bases between the germline ends. The CDR3 loop spans 10 amino acids. CDR1 SQVTM and CDR2 ANQGSEA come from the germline V gene. DNA for the CDR3: TGCAGCGTTCTAGACTACGAGCAGTACTTC. This sequence encodes CSVLDYEQYF.

This clonotype was observed many times. V gene TRBV11-2 combines with J gene TRBJ2-2, with no clear D. This CDR3 is built from 13 residues. The V gene's germline CDR1 is SGHAT and CDR2 FQNNGV. V was clipped by 5 bases and J by 7 bases, with 11 bases between them. CDR3 in amino acids: CASSPSRDGELFF. Here the CDR3 DNA reads TGTGCCAGCAGCCCATCTAGGGACGGGGAGCTGTTTTTT. The variable domain in full, with the rest retrieved from reference TRBV11-2 and TRBJ2-2, is EAGVAQSPRYKIIEKRQSVAFWCNPISGHATLYWYQQILGQGPKLLIQFQNNGVVDDSQLPKDRFSAERLKGVDSTLKIQPAKLEDSAVYLCASSPSRDGELFFGEGSRLTVL.

The V gene is TRBV18, the J gene TRBJ2-6, with D unresolved. V was pared by 2 bases and J by 0 bases, with 14 bases between. The CDR3 is made up of 18 amino acids. The germline V gene encodes CDR1 KGHSH and CDR2 LQKENI. The DNA for the CDR3 is TGTGCCAGCTCACCATCGGTTCTCACTGGCTCTGGGGCCAACGTCCTGACTTTC. This codes for CASSPSVLTGSGANVLTF.

This clonotype was seen repeatedly, ten times or more. V usage is TRBV6-1 and J usage is TRBJ2-1; 7 bases align to TRBD1. Germline assignment: CDR1 MNHNS and CDR2 SASEGT. The V and J ends lost 6 bases and 3 bases, in that order; junction bases with no gene match: 5. The CDR3 has 14 residues. The CDR3 DNA reads as TGTGCCAGCAGCGACAGGGCGGACTACAATGAGCAGTTCTTC. It encodes CASSDRADYNEQFF.

At least ten counts were recorded for this clonotype. The chain employs TRBV27 and TRBJ1-6; TRBD1 is a possible D gene (6 bases). Per the germline V gene, CDR1 is MNHEY and CDR2 is SMNVEV (reference sequence). V lost 5 bases to trimming and J lost 0 bases, with 8 bases between them. This CDR3 is built from 15 residues. For the CDR3, the DNA is TGTGCCAGCAGTACAGGGAGCTCCTATAATTCACCCCTCCACTTT. This gives the protein CASSTGSSYNSPLHF.

The chain couples TRBV20-1 to TRBJ1-2, with no clear D. Looked up from germline, CDR1 is DFQATT and CDR2 is SNEGSKA (reference sequence). The CDR3 consists of 14 residues. Trimming pared 2 bases from V and 1 base from J, leaving 11 bases between. CDR3: CSARPGPDNYGYTF. The CDR3, as DNA: TGCAGTGCTAGACCGGGCCCTGATAACTATGGCTACACCTTC.

This clonotype was detected a few times. The V and J genes are TRBV12-3 or TRBV12-4 and TRBJ1-3; D is undetermined. This CDR3 has 16 amino acids. V was clipped by 3 bases and J by 2 bases, with 14 bases between them. Written as DNA, the CDR3 is TGTGCCAGCAGTTTCGGCGAGCGTGGAGCTGGAAACACCATATATTTT. Translating it yields CASSFGERGAGNTIYF.

This clonotype was seen repeatedly, ten times or more. V usage is TRBV7-9 and J usage is TRBJ1-1; possibly TRBD1 for D (5 bases). Trimming removed 5 bases from V and 1 base from J, with 8 bases in between. Germline V gene data show CDR1 as SEHNR and CDR2 as FQNEAQ (reference sequence). The CDR3 loop spans 13 amino acids. In DNA form, the CDR3 reads TGTGCCAGCAGCCCAACAGGGAACACTGAAGCTTTCTTT. Its translation: CASSPTGNTEAFF.

This clonotype was observed a few times. CDR3 bases: TGTGCCAGCAGTTCCCCCCTGGGACAGGGTAATTCACCCCTCCACTTT. This codes for CASSSPLGQGNSPLHF. The rearrangement links TRBV6-1 to TRBJ1-6, with 9 bases aligning to TRBD1. After removal of 5 bases from V and 6 bases from J, the junction contained 8 bases not matched to a gene. In germline, CDR1 is MNHNS, CDR2 SASEGT. The length of the CDR3 is 16 residues.